Listed below are T cell receptor beta chains from one sample, sequenced in a study of Graves' ophthalmopathy and Graves' hyperthyroidism. MiXCR, run by TCRdb on the multiplex PCR reads, gives a single entry per CDR3 protein. Seen here are over a million distinct CDR3 sequences, around a third observed once, and the top ten hold approximately 10%. Sequencing used peripheral blood or thyroid tissue (not recorded which). The receptors come from an adult man with Graves' hyperthyroidism. Each CDR3 is given with its conserved first and last residue. D genes are given only for firm matches. Size is stated for part of the rows, as once, few or many counts, or as a class when the clone is expanded.

J: TRBJ1-2
size: .
V: TRBV12-3/TRBV12-4
D: .
CDR3: CASSLREGGVGYTF
DNA: TGTGCCAGCAGTTTACGGGAAGGGGGAGTCGGCTACACCTTC

J: TRBJ2-5
size: .
V: TRBV20-1
D: TRBD1
CDR3: CSARRQGQETQYF
DNA: TGCAGTGCTAGAAGACAGGGGCAAGAGACCCAGTACTTC

J: TRBJ1-5
size: .
V: TRBV6-2/TRBV6-3
D: TRBD1
CDR3: CASSATGGETQHF
DNA: TGTGCCAGCAGCGCTACAGGGGGAGAGACCCAGCATTTT

J: TRBJ1-2
size: .
V: TRBV14
D: TRBD1
CDR3: CASDRGPNYGYTF
DNA: TGTGCTAGCGACAGGGGACCGAACTATGGCTACACCTTC

J: TRBJ2-5
size: many
V: TRBV7-2
D: TRBD2
CDR3: CASSLQAGGLYQETQYF
DNA: TGTGCCAGCAGCTTACAGGCGGGAGGGCTGTACCAAGAGACCCAGTACTTC

J: TRBJ2-1
size: once
V: TRBV24-1
D: TRBD2
CDR3: CATSDFKGTSGFEQFF
DNA: TGTGCCACCAGTGATTTTAAGGGGACTAGTGGATTTGAGCAGTTCTTC

J: TRBJ2-2
size: few
V: TRBV4-3
D: TRBD2
CDR3: CASSLLAGGRNTGELFF
DNA: TGCGCCAGCAGCCTCCTAGCGGGGGGGAGGAACACCGGGGAGCTGTTTTTT

J: TRBJ2-2
size: many
V: TRBV7-6
D: TRBD2
CDR3: CASSAASGGAWNTGELFF
DNA: TGTGCCAGCAGTGCCGCTAGCGGGGGGGCGTGGAACACCGGGGAGCTGTTTTTT

J: TRBJ1-3
size: once
V: TRBV12-3/TRBV12-4
D: .
CDR3: CASRSTPGTQSGNTIYF
DNA: TGTGCCAGCAGATCCACTCCAGGGACTCAATCTGGAAACACCATATATTTT

J: TRBJ2-7
size: .
V: TRBV10-3
D: TRBD2
CDR3: CAISSLAGGGHFEQYF
DNA: TGTGCCATCAGTTCCTTAGCGGGGGGGGGACACTTCGAGCAGTACTTC

J: TRBJ2-2
size: few
V: TRBV4-2
D: TRBD2
CDR3: CASSFSSGVGELFF
DNA: TGTGCCAGCAGTTTTTCCAGCGGGGTCGGGGAGCTGTTTTTT

J: TRBJ2-7
size: .
V: TRBV7-7
D: .
CDR3: CDRQTSSYEQYF
DNA: TGTGACAGGCAGACCAGCTCCTACGAGCAGTACTTC

J: TRBJ2-7
size: .
V: TRBV10-3
D: .
CDR3: CAISGNGETQYEQYF
DNA: TGTGCCATCAGTGGCAATGGGGAGACCCAGTACGAGCAGTACTTC

J: TRBJ2-7
size: .
V: TRBV20-1
D: .
CDR3: CSARVATSSTYEQYF
DNA: TGCAGTGCTAGAGTAGCGACTAGTTCCACCTACGAGCAGTACTTC

J: TRBJ2-7
size: .
V: TRBV10-3
D: .
CDR3: CASSTPNFGQTYEQYF
DNA: TGTGCCAGCAGTACTCCGAACTTTGGACAGACCTACGAGCAGTACTTC

J: TRBJ1-1
size: few
V: TRBV18
D: .
CDR3: CASSPVYTEAFF
DNA: TGTGCCAGCTCTCCAGTGTACACTGAAGCTTTCTTT

J: TRBJ2-7
size: .
V: TRBV6-2/TRBV6-3
D: TRBD1
CDR3: CANSYPNPGQSSYEQYF
DNA: TGTGCCAACAGTTACCCAAACCCGGGACAGAGCTCCTACGAGCAGTACTTC

J: TRBJ2-7
size: many
V: TRBV7-9
D: .
CDR3: CASSVVSGRDYEQYF
DNA: TGTGCCAGCAGCGTAGTTTCTGGCAGGGACTACGAGCAGTACTTC

J: TRBJ1-1
size: .
V: TRBV29-1
D: .
CDR3: CSLGKQTEAFF
DNA: TGCAGCTTAGGGAAACAAACTGAAGCTTTCTTT

J: TRBJ1-4
size: once
V: TRBV5-1
D: TRBD1
CDR3: CASSRGQVNTEKLFF
DNA: TGCGCCAGCAGCCGGGGACAGGTCAACACTGAAAAACTGTTTTTT

J: TRBJ1-2
size: many
V: TRBV5-1
D: .
CDR3: CASSSGASNYGYTF
DNA: TGCGCCAGCAGCAGCGGGGCATCGAACTATGGCTACACCTTC

J: TRBJ2-2
size: .
V: TRBV25-1
D: TRBD2
CDR3: CASSQEGGRAGYTGELFF
DNA: TGTGCCAGCAGCCAAGAAGGAGGGAGGGCGGGTTACACCGGGGAGCTGTTTTTT

J: TRBJ1-6
size: .
V: TRBV5-1
D: TRBD1
CDR3: CASSRTGTSNSPLHF
DNA: TGTGCCAGCAGCCGGACAGGGACTAGTAATTCACCCCTCCACTTT

J: TRBJ2-2
size: many
V: TRBV20-1
D: .
CDR3: CSARSPLANTGELFF
DNA: TGCAGTGCTAGAAGCCCACTAGCGAACACCGGGGAGCTGTTTTTT

J: TRBJ1-1
size: many
V: TRBV2
D: .
CDR3: CASTDPYRNTEAFF
DNA: TGTGCCAGCACCGACCCCTACAGAAACACTGAAGCTTTCTTT

J: TRBJ2-7
size: few
V: TRBV4-3
D: .
CDR3: CASSQDLIPGSEQYF
DNA: TGCGCCAGCAGCCAAGATTTAATTCCAGGGTCCGAGCAGTACTTC

J: TRBJ1-6
size: .
V: TRBV30
D: TRBD1
CDR3: CAWRDRVNSPLHF
DNA: TGTGCCTGGAGGGACAGGGTTAATTCACCCCTCCACTTT

J: TRBJ2-2
size: .
V: TRBV7-9
D: .
CDR3: CASSLGVATGELFF
DNA: TGTGCCAGCAGCTTAGGTGTCGCCACCGGGGAGCTGTTTTTT

J: TRBJ2-5
size: many
V: TRBV20-1
D: .
CDR3: CSARDLGGETQYF
DNA: TGCAGTGCTAGAGATCTAGGGGGGGAGACCCAGTACTTC

J: TRBJ2-3
size: many
V: TRBV24-1
D: TRBD1
CDR3: CATSEYRGSDTQYF
DNA: TGTGCCACCAGTGAATACAGGGGCTCAGATACGCAGTATTTT

J: TRBJ1-2
size: many
V: TRBV10-3
D: TRBD1
CDR3: CAIKMTGDPIYGYTF
DNA: TGTGCCATCAAGATGACAGGGGACCCAATTTATGGCTACACCTTC

J: TRBJ2-7
size: many
V: TRBV2
D: .
CDR3: CASTHRTYEQYF
DNA: TGTGCCAGCACCCACAGGACCTACGAGCAGTACTTC

J: TRBJ1-2
size: once
V: TRBV10-2
D: TRBD1
CDR3: CASSYLRDRGVYGYTF
DNA: TGCGCCAGCAGTTACCTCCGGGACAGAGGAGTCTATGGCTACACCTTC

J: TRBJ1-6
size: many
V: TRBV25-1
D: .
CDR3: CASSDSAYNSPLHF
DNA: TGTGCCAGCAGTGATAGCGCCTATAATTCACCCCTCCACTTT

J: TRBJ1-5
size: few
V: TRBV5-5
D: TRBD1
CDR3: CASSWTGTDSNQPQHF
DNA: TGTGCCAGCAGCTGGACCGGGACAGATAGCAATCAGCCCCAGCATTTT

J: TRBJ1-5
size: few
V: TRBV19
D: .
CDR3: CASSITIFSNQPQHF
DNA: TGTGCCAGTAGTATCACCATTTTTAGCAATCAGCCCCAGCATTTT

J: TRBJ2-7
size: many
V: TRBV5-4
D: TRBD2
CDR3: CASSPELAGAPYEQYF
DNA: TGTGCCAGCAGCCCAGAACTAGCGGGAGCGCCCTACGAGCAGTACTTC

J: TRBJ2-7
size: .
V: TRBV20-1
D: .
CDR3: CSALDNYGYEQYF
DNA: TGCAGTGCTCTGGACAACTATGGCTACGAGCAGTACTTC

J: TRBJ1-4
size: many
V: TRBV29-1
D: .
CDR3: CSAILRTNEKLFF
DNA: TGCAGCGCGATCCTCCGAACTAATGAAAAACTGTTTTTT

J: TRBJ2-7
size: .
V: TRBV29-1
D: TRBD1
CDR3: CSAGTAYYEQYF
DNA: TGCAGCGCCGGGACAGCTTACTACGAGCAGTACTTC

J: TRBJ2-5
size: many
V: TRBV12-3/TRBV12-4
D: TRBD2
CDR3: CASSLNGRETQYF
DNA: TGTGCCAGCAGTTTAAACGGGAGGGAGACCCAGTACTTC

J: TRBJ1-5
size: once
V: TRBV15
D: TRBD1
CDR3: CATRRQGGSHQPQHF
DNA: TGTGCCACCCGTCGACAGGGGGGCTCCCATCAGCCCCAGCATTTT

J: TRBJ2-5
size: .
V: TRBV27
D: TRBD1
CDR3: CASSFYTGGETQYF
DNA: TGTGCCAGCAGTTTCTACACAGGGGGTGAGACCCAGTACTTC

J: TRBJ2-5
size: .
V: TRBV7-9
D: TRBD2
CDR3: CASSLEGSGRPEETQYF
DNA: TGTGCCAGCAGCTTGGAGGGTAGCGGGAGACCCGAAGAGACCCAGTACTTC

J: TRBJ1-5
size: many
V: TRBV20-1
D: .
CDR3: CSASPGGLQPQHF
DNA: TGCAGTGCTAGCCCCGGCGGGCTACAGCCCCAGCATTTT

J: TRBJ1-5
size: many
V: TRBV2
D: .
CDR3: CASTLGSTGPFRWYQPQHF
DNA: TGTGCCAGCACCTTGGGGTCGACAGGCCCATTTAGGTGGTATCAGCCCCAGCATTTT

J: TRBJ1-1
size: few
V: TRBV20-1
D: TRBD1
CDR3: CSAQDRGRTEAFF
DNA: TGCAGTGCACAAGACAGGGGGCGTACTGAAGCTTTCTTT

J: TRBJ2-5
size: .
V: TRBV25-1
D: .
CDR3: CASVAGWRQETQYF
DNA: TGTGCCAGCGTAGCTGGATGGCGCCAAGAGACCCAGTACTTC

J: TRBJ2-5
size: many
V: TRBV5-6
D: .
CDR3: CASSWGVAQTQYF
DNA: TGTGCCAGCAGCTGGGGGGTGGCACAGACCCAGTACTTC

J: TRBJ2-2
size: few
V: TRBV29-1
D: TRBD1
CDR3: CSGGTGGPRSGELFF
DNA: TGCAGCGGGGGAACAGGGGGCCCTAGGTCCGGGGAGCTGTTTTTT

J: TRBJ1-5
size: many
V: TRBV19
D: .
CDR3: CASSIDRTNPLWPQHF
DNA: TGTGCCAGTAGTATAGATCGGACGAATCCCCTTTGGCCCCAGCATTTT

J: TRBJ2-5
size: .
V: TRBV7-2
D: .
CDR3: CASSPMGLTPGETQYF
DNA: TGCGCCAGCAGCCCTATGGGACTTACCCCGGGGGAGACCCAGTACTTC

J: TRBJ1-2
size: many
V: TRBV14
D: .
CDR3: CASSQARGAVYGYTF
DNA: TGTGCCAGCAGCCAAGCTAGGGGAGCAGTCTATGGCTACACCTTC

J: TRBJ2-7
size: .
V: TRBV19
D: .
CDR3: CASSISEMGLHEQYF
DNA: TGTGCCAGTAGTATATCCGAAATGGGGTTGCACGAGCAGTACTTC

J: TRBJ2-5
size: many
V: TRBV29-1
D: .
CDR3: CSVVVGGDQETQYF
DNA: TGCAGCGTTGTTGTGGGAGGAGACCAAGAGACCCAGTACTTC